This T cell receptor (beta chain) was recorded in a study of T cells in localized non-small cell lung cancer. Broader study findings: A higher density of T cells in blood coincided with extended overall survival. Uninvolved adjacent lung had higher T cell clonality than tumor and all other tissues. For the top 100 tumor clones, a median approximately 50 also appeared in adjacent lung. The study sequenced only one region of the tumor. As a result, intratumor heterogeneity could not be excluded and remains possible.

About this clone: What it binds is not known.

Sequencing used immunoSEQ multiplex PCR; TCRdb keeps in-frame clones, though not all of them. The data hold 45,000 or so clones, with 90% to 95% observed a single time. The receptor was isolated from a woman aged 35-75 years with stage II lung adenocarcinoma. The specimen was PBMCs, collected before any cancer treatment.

Written as DNA, the CDR3 is TGTGCCAGCAGTGACCCGGGACTAGCTCTCACTTACAATGAGCAGTTCTTC. It encodes CASSDPGLALTYNEQFF. The gene calls are TRBV2 and TRBJ2-1; 9 nucleotides align to TRBD2. The V gene's germline CDR1 is SNHLY and CDR2 FYNNEI. This CDR3 contains 17 residues. The V gene end was trimmed by 3 bases and the J gene end by 4 bases; junction bases not matched to a gene: 10.